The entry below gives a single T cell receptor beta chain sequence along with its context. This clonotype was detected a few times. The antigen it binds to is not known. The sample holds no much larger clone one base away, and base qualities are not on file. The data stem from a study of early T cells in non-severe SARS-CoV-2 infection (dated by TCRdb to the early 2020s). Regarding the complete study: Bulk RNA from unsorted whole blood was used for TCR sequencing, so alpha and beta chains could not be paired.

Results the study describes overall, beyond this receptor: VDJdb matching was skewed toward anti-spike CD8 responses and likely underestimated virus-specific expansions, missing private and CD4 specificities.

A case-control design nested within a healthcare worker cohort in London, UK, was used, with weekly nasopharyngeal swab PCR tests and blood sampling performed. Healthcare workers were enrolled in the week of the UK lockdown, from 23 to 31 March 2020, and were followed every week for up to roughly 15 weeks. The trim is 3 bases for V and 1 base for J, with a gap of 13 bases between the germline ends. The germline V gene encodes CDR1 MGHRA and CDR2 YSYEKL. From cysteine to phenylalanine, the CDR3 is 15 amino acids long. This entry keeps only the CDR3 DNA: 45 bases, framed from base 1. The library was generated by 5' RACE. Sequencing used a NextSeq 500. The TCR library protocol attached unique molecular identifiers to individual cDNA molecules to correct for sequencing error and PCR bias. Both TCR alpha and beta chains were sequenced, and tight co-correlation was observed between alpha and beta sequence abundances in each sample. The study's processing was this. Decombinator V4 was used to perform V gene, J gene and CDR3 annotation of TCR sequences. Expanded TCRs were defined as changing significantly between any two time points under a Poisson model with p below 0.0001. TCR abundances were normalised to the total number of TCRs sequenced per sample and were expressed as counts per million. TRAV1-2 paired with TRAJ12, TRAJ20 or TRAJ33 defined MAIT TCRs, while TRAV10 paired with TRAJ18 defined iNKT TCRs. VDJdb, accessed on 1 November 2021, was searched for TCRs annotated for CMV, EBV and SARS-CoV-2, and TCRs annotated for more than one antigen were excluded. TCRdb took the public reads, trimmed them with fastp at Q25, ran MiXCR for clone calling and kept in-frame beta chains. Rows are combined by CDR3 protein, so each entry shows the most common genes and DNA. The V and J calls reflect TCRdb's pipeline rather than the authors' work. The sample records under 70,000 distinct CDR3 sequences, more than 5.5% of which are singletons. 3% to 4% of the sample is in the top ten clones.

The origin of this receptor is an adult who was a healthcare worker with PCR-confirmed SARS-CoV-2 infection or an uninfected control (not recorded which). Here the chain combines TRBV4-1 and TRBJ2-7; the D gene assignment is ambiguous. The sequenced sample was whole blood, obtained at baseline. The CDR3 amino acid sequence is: CASSHTLGRSYEQYF. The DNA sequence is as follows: TGCGCCAGCAGCCATACGCTAGGACGGTCCTACGAGCAGTACTTC.